This T cell receptor (beta chain) emerged from a study of blood T cell repertoires in COVID-19. Authors' analysis steps: Amplification of reference gene primers was used by the study to estimate nucleated cell counts. Method: immunoSEQ multiplex PCR; TCRdb's copy keeps in-frame clones and lacks some. The DNA was the basis for D and trimming; V, J and clone size are from that table. The table includes approximately 270,000 clones, around 90% detected once. Participants had their cohort set by participant-reported clinical history. This receptor was taken from a woman aged 25 to 39 with acute COVID-19. The sample was PBMCs or T cells enriched from blood (not recorded which).

CDR3 coding DNA: TGTGCCAGCAGTTTCGGGGGGTTTAACTATGGCTACACCTTC. Its translation: CASSFGGFNYGYTF. The chain carries TRBV28 and TRBJ1-2; the D gene is possibly TRBD1 (5 bases). Germline CDR1 reads MDHEN; CDR2 reads SYDVKM. V was shortened by 3 bases and J by 1 base, with 9 bases between the two germline ends. CDR3 length equals 14 residues.